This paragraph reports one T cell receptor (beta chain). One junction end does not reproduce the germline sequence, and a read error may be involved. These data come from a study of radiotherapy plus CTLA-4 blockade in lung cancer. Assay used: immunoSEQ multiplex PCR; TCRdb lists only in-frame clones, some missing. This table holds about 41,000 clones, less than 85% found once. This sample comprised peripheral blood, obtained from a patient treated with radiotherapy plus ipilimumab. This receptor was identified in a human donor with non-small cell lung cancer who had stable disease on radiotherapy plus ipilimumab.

For the CDR3, the DNA is TGTGCCAACAGCCCTCTTTGGACAGGGGTGAACACTGAAGCTTTCTTT. Translation: CANSPLWTGVNTEAFF. The V call is TRBV7-9, the J call TRBJ1-1; 9 positions match TRBD1. CDR1 is SEHNR and CDR2 is FQNEAQ in the germline V gene (reference sequence). The CDR3 length is 16 residues.